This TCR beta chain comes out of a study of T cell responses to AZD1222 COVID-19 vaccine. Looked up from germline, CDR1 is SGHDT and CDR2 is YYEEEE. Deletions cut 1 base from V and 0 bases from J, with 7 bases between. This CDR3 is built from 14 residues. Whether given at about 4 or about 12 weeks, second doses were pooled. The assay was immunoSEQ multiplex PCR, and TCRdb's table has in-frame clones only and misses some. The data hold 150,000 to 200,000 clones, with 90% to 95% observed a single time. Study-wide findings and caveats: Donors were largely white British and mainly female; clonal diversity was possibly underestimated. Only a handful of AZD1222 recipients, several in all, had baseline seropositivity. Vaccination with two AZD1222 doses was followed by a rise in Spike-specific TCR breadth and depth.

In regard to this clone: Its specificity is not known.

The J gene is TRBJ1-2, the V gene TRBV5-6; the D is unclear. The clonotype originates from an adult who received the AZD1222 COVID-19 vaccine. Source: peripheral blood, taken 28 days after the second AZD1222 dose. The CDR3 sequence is CASSLKRTNYGYTF. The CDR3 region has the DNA TGTGCCAGCAGCTTGAAAAGAACTAACTATGGCTACACCTTC.